The 16 T cell receptor beta chains in this list originate from one sample, sequenced in a study of beta chain features in type 1 diabetes (dated by TCRdb to 2016 to 2019). Libraries came from the immunoSEQ multiplex PCR assay. The entire isolated RNA was reverse transcribed using the High Capacity cDNA Reverse Transcription Kit, and thus expressed TCRB transcripts were sequenced. TCRdb stores this immuneACCESS table with in-frame sequences only. Part of the clones is absent; in the studies checked, under half of the shortfall reflects unresolved V genes, and no reason is known for the rest. Within this sample are hundreds of thousands of clones, with around 15% of them counted one time only. About 0.093% of the sample is taken by the ten largest. Material: naive CD4+ T cells from blood. This sample's cell subset or site label indicates: true naive CD4+ T cells. The receptor source for this set is a man aged 18 to 30 in good health.

This clone has more than one count but fewer than ten. This CDR3 reads CAWSVVQRNQPQHF. The CDR3 DNA reads TGTGCCTGGAGTGTAGTACAGCGCAATCAGCCCCAGCATTTT. The chain uses TRBV30 and TRBJ1-5, with D hard to call. Germline values: CDR1 GTSNPN, CDR2 SVGIG (reference sequence). The V and J ends lost 0 bases and 2 bases respectively, with 8 bases between them. The CDR3 totals 14 residues.

The chain is built from TRBV7-8 and TRBJ1-2; D gene unclear. Germline V gives CDR1 SGHVS, CDR2 FQNEAQ. Trimming shortened V by 0 bases and J by 2 bases, and 16 bases separated the two germline ends. The CDR3 loop spans 17 amino acids. CDR3 in DNA: TGTGCCAGCAGCTTAGCTAGGGTGATGGGCGGAAACTATGGCTACACCTTC. Translation: CASSLARVMGGNYGYTF.

This clone was observed a single time. The rearrangement uses TRBV28 and TRBJ1-5; the D is unclear. Germline V CDR1 and CDR2: MDHEN, SYDVKM. This CDR3 contains 12 residues. The V end lost 1 base, the J end lost 6 bases, and 4 bases lay between the germline ends. CDR3 sequence reads: CASSLLAQPQHF. The CDR3, as DNA: TGTGCCAGCAGTTTATTGGCTCAGCCCCAGCATTTT.

This chain joins TRBV19 and TRBJ2-6, with 8 bases fitting TRBD1. Germline lookup yields CDR1 LNHDA and CDR2 SQIVND (reference sequence). This CDR3 spans 17 amino acids. The V and J ends lost 3 bases and 4 bases, in that order; junction bases with no gene match: 8. DNA of the CDR3: TGTGCCAGTAGTATGAGGACAGGGTCATCCGGGGCCAACGTCCTGACTTTC. Its translation is CASSMRTGSSGANVLTF.

The chain recombines TRBV6-5 with TRBJ2-3; 10 bases are shared with TRBD1. Looked up from germline, CDR1 is MNHEY and CDR2 is SVGAGI. The CDR3 extends over 14 amino acids. J gave up 3 bases and V 7 bases, and 4 bases lay outside the gene matches. The CDR3 DNA reads TGTGCCAGCAATAGGGACAGGGGAACAGATACGCAGTATTTT. This codes for CASNRDRGTDTQYF.

This clone occurred a few times. J is TRBJ2-1 and V is TRBV4-2; 8 bases fit TRBD1. The V segment lost 2 bases and the J segment 11 bases; nucleotides outside the gene matches: 5. The length of the CDR3 is 13 residues. Per the germline V gene, CDR1 is LGHNA and CDR2 is YNFKEQ. The CDR3 DNA sequence: TGTGCCAGCAGCCAATCCGACAGGGGTAAGCAGTTCTTC. The encoded protein is CASSQSDRGKQFF.

The chain joins TRBV6-5 to TRBJ2-2, with D possibly being TRBD2 (7 bases). This CDR3 is 14 amino acids long. Germline V lookup: CDR1 MNHEY, CDR2 SVGAGI. V lost 10 bases and J lost 1, with 13 bases in between. Written as DNA, the CDR3 is TGTGCCACGGGGGGCAGGATGAACACCGGGGAGCTGTTTTTT. It specifies CATGGRMNTGELFF.

The J gene is TRBJ1-1, the V gene TRBV18, with TRBD1 identical over 10 bases. Germline V gene sequence: CDR1 KGHSH, CDR2 LQKENI. Trimming removed 4 bases from V and 3 bases from J; junction bases left unmatched: 5. The CDR3 has 15 residues. The CDR3 protein is CASSLDRGGYTEAFF. The CDR3 DNA reads TGTGCCAGCTCACTGGACAGGGGGGGATACACTGAAGCTTTCTTT.

The chain is built from TRBV5-1 and TRBJ2-1; TRBD1 aligns across 8 bases. CDR1 and CDR2 (germline): SGHRS, YFSETQ. V was clipped by 0 bases and J by 4 bases; unmatched bases: 6. CDR3 length: 16 residues. CDR3 bases: TGCGCCAGCAGCTTGGGACAGGGGATAGGGTACAATGAGCAGTTCTTC. Protein product: CASSLGQGIGYNEQFF. The whole variable domain, filled in from reference TRBV5-1 and TRBJ2-1, reads KAGVTQTPRYLIKTRGQQVTLSCSPISGHRSVSWYQQTPGQGLQFLFEYFSETQRNKGNFPGRFSGRQFSNSRSEMNVSTLELGDSALYLCASSLGQGIGYNEQFFGPGTRLTVL.

The rearrangement uses TRBV9 and TRBJ2-2; D unclear. Germline CDR1 is SGDLS and CDR2 is YYNGEE. This CDR3 is 15 amino acids long. V was cut by 0 bases and J by 7 bases, with 13 bases left in between. CDR3 sequence: CASSVDPSNYGELFF. The CDR3, as DNA: TGTGCCAGCAGCGTAGACCCATCCAACTACGGGGAGCTGTTTTTT.

This chain joins TRBV5-1 and TRBJ2-7; D is ambiguous. CDR1 is SGHRS, CDR2 YFSETQ, per germline. The CDR3 extends over 12 amino acids. V lost 3 bases, J lost 7 bases, and 11 bases lay in between. The DNA for the CDR3 is TGCGCCAGCAGCTCGCGCGGTGAAGAGCAGTACTTC. As protein: CASSSRGEEQYF.

The chain uses TRBV29-1 and TRBJ2-7; the D gene is possibly TRBD1 (6 bases). Trimming shortened V by 7 bases and J by 1 base, and 11 bases separated the two germline ends. CDR1 is SQVTM, CDR2 ANQGSEA, per germline. The CDR3 runs to 12 residues. The chain's CDR3 is CSARTASYEQYF. The CDR3 DNA is TGCAGCGCCAGGACAGCGTCCTACGAGCAGTACTTC.

This clone was picked up a small number of times. CDR3 in amino acids: CASSLGPVGQPQHF. For the CDR3, the DNA is TGTGCCAGCAGCTTAGGTCCGGTAGGGCAGCCCCAGCATTTT. The V call is TRBV7-2, the J call TRBJ1-5, with D uncertain. The CDR3 is 14 amino acids. Germline V gene lookup returns CDR1 SGHTA and CDR2 FQGNSA. V was pared by 1 base and J by 7 bases, with 11 bases between. Based on the CDR3 plus reference TRBV7-2 and TRBJ1-5, the full variable domain is GAGVSQSPSNKVTEKGKDVELRCDPISGHTALYWYRQSLGQGLEFLIYFQGNSAPDKSGLPSDRFSAERTGGSVSTLTIQRTQQEDSAVYLCASSLGPVGQPQHFGDGTRLSIL.

The rearrangement links TRBV9 to TRBJ2-3; the match to TRBD2 covers 10 bases. The CDR3 covers 15 residues. After removal of 3 bases from V and 5 bases from J, the junction contained 6 bases not matched to a gene. The germline CDR1 and CDR2 sequences are SGDLS and YYNGEE. The CDR3 DNA reads as TGTGCCAGCAGCGGAGCGGGGGGGCTTGGAGATACGCAGTATTTT. This gives the protein CASSGAGGLGDTQYF.

There are a few counts of this clone. V is TRBV5-1 and J is TRBJ2-5; D is undetermined. Deletions cut 2 bases from V and 5 bases from J, with 10 bases between. This CDR3 is built from 13 residues. The germline CDR1 and CDR2 sequences are SGHRS and YFSETQ. The CDR3, as DNA: TGCGCCAGCAGCTTAGAAGGGCGGGAGACCCAGTACTTC. It is translated as CASSLEGRETQYF.

This clone has only a few counts. Written as DNA, the CDR3 is TGTGCCAGCAGCGGCGCAGGTCATAGCAATCAGCCCCAGCATTTT. Translated: CASSGAGHSNQPQHF. The chain couples TRBV4-2 to TRBJ1-5; D unresolved. CDR1 and CDR2 (germline): LGHNA, YNFKEQ. V was shortened by 5 bases and J by 0 bases, with 11 bases between the two germline ends. The CDR3 length is 15 residues.